One sample yielded the 5 T cell receptor beta chains listed below, sequenced in a study of blood T cells in healthy people across ages. Primers used in a second PCR of roughly 7 to 11 cycles were a sample-barcoded 5' primer and a J-beta primer mix. MiXCR, applied by TCRdb to the 5' RACE reads, yields one record per CDR3 protein. The data hold under 950,000 distinct CDR3 sequences, with approximately 21% observed a single time. Sequencing input: blood. These receptors originate from a man in his 70s in good health.

This clonotype was seen a few times. CDR3 DNA: TGCAGTGCTAGAAATTCCGGGACAGGGGGCTATGGCTACACCTTC. Residues: CSARNSGTGGYGYTF. This chain joins TRBV20-1 and TRBJ1-2; 11 nucleotides align to TRBD1. The CDR3 is 15 residues long. V shed 2 bases, J shed 4 bases, and the junction held 6 bases outside the gene matches. Germline-derived CDR1 and CDR2 are DFQATT and SNEGSKA (reference sequence).

This clonotype was seen more than once but under ten times. The chain joins TRBV18 to TRBJ1-2; D is unclear. Germline V gene lookup returns CDR1 KGHSH and CDR2 LQKENI. V was pared by 3 bases and J by 6 bases, with 17 bases between. This CDR3 contains 15 residues. CDR3 DNA sequence: TGTGCCAGCTCACCCCCTTCAAGATATACGGATGGCTACACCTTC. Amino acid sequence: CASSPPSRYTDGYTF.

The V call is TRBV20-1, the J call TRBJ2-2, with D possibly being TRBD2 (5 bases). Germline CDR1 DFQATT, CDR2 SNEGSKA (reference sequence). The CDR3 extends over 12 amino acids. Trimming removed 6 bases at V and 9 bases at J, with 14 bases between. CDR3 nucleotides: TGCAGTGCCCGAAGACCGGGGAGGGAGCTGTTTTTT. The encoded protein is CSARRPGRELFF.

The sample holds a few counts of this clonotype. V and J are TRBV5-5 and TRBJ2-7; D is unclear. With 0 bases removed from V and 5 bases from J, the gap between germline ends came to 9 bases. CDR1 is SGHKS and CDR2 is YYEKEE in the germline V gene (reference sequence). This CDR3 contains 13 residues. As DNA, the CDR3 is TGTGCCAGCAGCTTGGTGCAGGTCCACGAGCAGTACTTC. This encodes CASSLVQVHEQYF.

This clonotype was counted only a few times. This rearrangement joins TRBV5-1 to TRBJ2-3; D unresolved. CDR1 is SGHRS and CDR2 is YFSETQ in the germline V gene. Trimming cost V 2 bases and J 7 bases, with 8 bases left between them. CDR3 size: 12 residues. The CDR3 DNA reads TGCGCCAGCAGCTTAGACATATATACGCAGTATTTT. As protein: CASSLDIYTQYF.